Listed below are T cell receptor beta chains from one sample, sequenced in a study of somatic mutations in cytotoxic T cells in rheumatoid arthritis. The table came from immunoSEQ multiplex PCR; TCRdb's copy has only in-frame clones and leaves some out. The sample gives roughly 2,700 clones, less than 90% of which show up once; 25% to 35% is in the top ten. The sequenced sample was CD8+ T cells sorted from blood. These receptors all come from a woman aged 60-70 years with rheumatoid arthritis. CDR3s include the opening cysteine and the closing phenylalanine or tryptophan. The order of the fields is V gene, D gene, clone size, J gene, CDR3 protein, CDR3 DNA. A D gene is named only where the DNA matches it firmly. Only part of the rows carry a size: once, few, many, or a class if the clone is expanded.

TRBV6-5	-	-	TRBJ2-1	CASSYSLGVNEQFF	TGTGCCAGCAGTTACTCTCTAGGTGTTAATGAGCAGTTCTTC
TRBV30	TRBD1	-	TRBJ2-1	CACKVGTGVWEQFF	TGTGCCTGCAAGGTGGGGACAGGGGTGTGGGAGCAGTTCTTC
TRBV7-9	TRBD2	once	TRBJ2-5	CASTGRLAGGRETQYF	TGTGCCAGCACCGGAAGACTAGCGGGGGGTAGGGAGACCCAGTACTTC
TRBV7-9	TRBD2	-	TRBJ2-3	CAIHQLAGAADTQYF	TGTGCCATACACCAACTAGCGGGAGCGGCAGATACGCAGTATTTT
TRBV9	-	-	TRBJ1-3	CASSGGEGPGNTIYF	TGTGCCAGCAGCGGCGGGGAGGGCCCCGGAAACACCATATATTTT
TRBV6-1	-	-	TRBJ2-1	CASSEPGRRHNEQFF	TGTGCCAGCAGTGAGCCGGGGAGGAGGCACAATGAGCAGTTCTTC
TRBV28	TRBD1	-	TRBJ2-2	CASRLDRDTGELFF	TGTGCCAGCAGGCTGGACAGGGACACCGGGGAGCTGTTTTTT
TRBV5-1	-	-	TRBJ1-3	CASSLEPAGLGNTIYF	TGCGCCAGCAGCTTGGAACCGGCGGGACTTGGAAACACCATATATTTT
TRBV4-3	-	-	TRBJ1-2	CASSQELPTGAYGYTF	TGCGCCAGCAGCCAGGAACTACCGACAGGCGCCTATGGCTACACCTTC
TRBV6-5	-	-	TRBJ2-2	CASSYQYNGELFF	TGTGCCAGCAGTTACCAGTACAACGGGGAGCTGTTTTTT
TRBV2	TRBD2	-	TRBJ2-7	CASSFPTSGIRSYEQYF	TGTGCCAGCAGTTTCCCGACTAGCGGGATTCGATCCTACGAGCAGTACTTC
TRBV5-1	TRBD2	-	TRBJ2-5	CASSVLTSGQETQYF	TGCGCCAGCAGCGTCCTGACTAGCGGCCAAGAGACCCAGTACTTC
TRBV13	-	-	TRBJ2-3	CASSSRSDTQYF	TGTGCCAGCAGCTCCCGTTCAGATACGCAGTATTTT
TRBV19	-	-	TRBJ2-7	CASSSRVSYEQYF	TGTGCCAGTAGCTCCAGGGTTTCCTACGAGCAGTACTTC
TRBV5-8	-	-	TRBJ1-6	CASSLLGGENSPLHF	TGTGCCAGCAGCTTGTTAGGAGGCGAAAATTCCCCCCTCCACTTT
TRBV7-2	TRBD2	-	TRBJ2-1	CASSLPSLSGADEQFF	TGTGCCAGCAGCTTACCGAGTCTTAGCGGGGCGGATGAGCAGTTCTTC
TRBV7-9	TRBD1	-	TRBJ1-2	CASSPRGTGGAPNYGYTF	TGTGCCAGCAGCCCAAGAGGGACAGGAGGAGCCCCTAACTATGGCTACACCTTC